This T cell receptor (beta chain) stems from a study of OX40 agonist ivuxolimab in advanced cancers. Study in general: The dose-escalation cohort was around 83% male, with a mean age of about 60 years, ranging about 23 to 80.

On this clone itself: Its antigen is as yet unknown.

Points from the study as a whole: Among the lowest peripheral clonal expansion occurred in 0.1-3.0 mg/kg partial responders. Clonal expansion was seen in CD4+ and CD8+ blood T cells by week 6 at 0.1 to 3.0 mg/kg. Several nonresponders also turned out to have low normalized T-cell clonal expansion.

The CDR3 sequence is 16 residues long. The J segment lost 2 bases and the V segment lost 4 bases, leaving 6 bases of the junction unmatched. The germline V gene encodes CDR1 MNHEY and CDR2 SVGAGI. The table came from immunoSEQ multiplex PCR; TCRdb's copy has only in-frame clones and leaves some out. The sample contains about 82,000 clones, more than 90% of which appear only once. Source: CD4+ or CD8+ T cells sorted from blood, taken in a trial of the OX40 agonist ivuxolimab. The sequence derives from an adult with an advanced solid tumor such as melanoma, head and neck, liver or kidney cancer. The chain employs TRBV6-5 and TRBJ1-5; 9 nucleotides match TRBD1. CDR3: CASSSYRGLGNQPQHF. Written as DNA, the CDR3 is TGTGCCAGCAGTTCTTACAGGGGGCTTGGCAATCAGCCCCAGCATTTT.